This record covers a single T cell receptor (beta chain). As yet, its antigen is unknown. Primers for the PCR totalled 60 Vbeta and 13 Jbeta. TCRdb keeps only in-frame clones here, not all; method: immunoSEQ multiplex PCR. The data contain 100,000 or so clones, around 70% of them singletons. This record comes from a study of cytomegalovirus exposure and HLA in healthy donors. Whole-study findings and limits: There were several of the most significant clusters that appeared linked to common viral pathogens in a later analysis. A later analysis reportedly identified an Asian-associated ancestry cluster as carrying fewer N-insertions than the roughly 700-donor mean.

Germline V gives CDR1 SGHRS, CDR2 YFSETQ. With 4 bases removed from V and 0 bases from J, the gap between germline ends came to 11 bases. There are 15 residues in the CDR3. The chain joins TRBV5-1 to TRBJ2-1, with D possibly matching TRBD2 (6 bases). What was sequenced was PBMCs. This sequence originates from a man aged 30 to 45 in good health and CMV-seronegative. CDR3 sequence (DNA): TGCGCCAGCAGCATCTTGACTAGCTCCTACAATGAGCAGTTCTTC. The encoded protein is CASSILTSSYNEQFF.